This T cell receptor beta chain was sequenced for a study of blood T cell repertoires in COVID-19. Study background: Acute and convalescent COVID-19 specimens originated in the United States, Italy and Spain. Sample material is recorded as cDNA or gDNA derived from T cells, B-cell-depleted T cells, or PBMCs.

Trimming cost V 4 bases and J 4 bases, with 17 bases left between them. This CDR3 has 15 residues. Germline V lookup: CDR1 SGHRS, CDR2 YFSETQ. Original methodology: From reference gene primer amplification, estimates of nucleated cell counts were derived. Clones were sequenced by immunoSEQ multiplex PCR, and TCRdb holds only the in-frame ones, with some missing. V, J and clone size are those of that table, while D and trimming were read from the DNA. The profile shows some 120,000 clones, roughly nine tenths of them singletons. The genes are TRBV5-1 and TRBJ1-1; D remains ambiguous. The sequence derives from a man in his forties with acute or convalescent COVID-19. The specimen sequenced was peripheral blood. CDR3: CASSLPQDGSTEAFF. In DNA form, the CDR3 reads TGCGCCAGCAGCCTTCCCCAGGATGGGAGCACTGAAGCTTTCTTT.